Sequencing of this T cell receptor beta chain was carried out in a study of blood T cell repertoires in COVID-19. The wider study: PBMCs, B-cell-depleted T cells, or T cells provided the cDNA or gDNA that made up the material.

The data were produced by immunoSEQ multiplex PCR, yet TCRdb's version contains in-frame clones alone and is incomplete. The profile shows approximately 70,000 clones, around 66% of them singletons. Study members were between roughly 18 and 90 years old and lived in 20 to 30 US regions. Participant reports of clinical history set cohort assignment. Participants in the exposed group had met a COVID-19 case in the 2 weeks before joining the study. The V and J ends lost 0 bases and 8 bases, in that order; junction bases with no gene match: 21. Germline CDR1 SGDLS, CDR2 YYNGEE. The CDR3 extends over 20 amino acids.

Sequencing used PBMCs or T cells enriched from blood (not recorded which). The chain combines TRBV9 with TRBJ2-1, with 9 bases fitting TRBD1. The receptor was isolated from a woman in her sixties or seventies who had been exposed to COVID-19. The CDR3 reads CASSVVSVSSAGQGWDEQFF. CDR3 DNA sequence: TGTGCCAGCAGCGTAGTTTCGGTTAGTTCGGCGGGACAGGGATGGGATGAGCAGTTCTTC.